What follows are 15 T cell receptor beta chains derived from one specimen sequenced in a study of T-cell memory formation after mild COVID-19. MiXCR was run by TCRdb on the 5' RACE reads, yielding one entry per CDR3 protein. The sample includes some 49,000 distinct CDR3 sequences, 25% to 35% seen only once; the top ten take roughly two fifths. Sample: PBMCs or a T cell subset sorted from them (not recorded which). These TCRs come from a man aged 18 to 29 who had mild COVID-19 (a few samples of this study predate the infection). Cell type and time point are not known.

The J gene is TRBJ2-7, the V gene TRBV7-6; 8 bases agree with TRBD2. The CDR3 length is 15 residues. Unmatched junction bases numbered 8, after V lost 5 bases and J lost 2 bases. Germline V gene lookup returns CDR1 SGHVS and CDR2 FNYEAQ. The CDR3: CASSLEGTRTYEQYF. In DNA form, the CDR3 reads TGTGCCAGCAGCCTCGAGGGGACTAGAACCTACGAGCAGTACTTC.

V usage is TRBV21-1 and J usage is TRBJ1-4; the DNA was not compared with TRBD1, the D call given in the table. TRBV21-1 is described as a pseudogene. The CDR3 has 14 amino acids. DNA of the CDR3: TGTGCCAGCAGCACCGGGACAGGGCCTGAAAAACTGTTTTTT. It yields the protein CASSTGTGPEKLFF.

The sample holds a few counts of this clonotype. V usage is TRBV28 and J usage is TRBJ1-2; D gene uncertain. The CDR3 runs 13 residues. Trimming took off 2 bases at V and 5 bases at J, with 9 bases between the two ends. Looked up from germline, CDR1 is MDHEN and CDR2 is SYDVKM. Written as DNA, the CDR3 is TGTGCCAGCAGTTTAGATGAAGATTATGGCTACACCTTC. Its protein product is CASSLDEDYGYTF.

This clonotype has only a few counts. The chain couples TRBV6-5 to TRBJ2-1; 12 nucleotides line up with TRBD2. Per germline, CDR1 MNHEY and CDR2 SVGAGI. With V trimmed by 0 bases and J by 6 bases, 6 bases remained unmatched. The CDR3 is 17 residues long. The CDR3 is CASSYSLRTSGVNEQFF. DNA for the CDR3: TGTGCCAGCAGTTACTCGCTGAGGACTAGCGGGGTCAATGAGCAGTTCTTC.

The J gene is TRBJ2-1, the V gene TRBV3-1, with 7 bases lining up with TRBD2. V lost 4 bases to trimming and J lost 0 bases; unmatched junction nucleotides: 3. The CDR3 sequence is 15 residues long. Germline loops: CDR1 LGHDT, CDR2 YNNKEL (reference sequence). CDR3 bases: TGTGCCAGCAGCCCGCGGGGGACCTCCTACAATGAGCAGTTCTTC. As protein: CASSPRGTSYNEQFF.

V and J are TRBV7-3 and TRBJ2-1, with 12 bases lining up with TRBD2. Germline values: CDR1 SGHTA, CDR2 FQGTGA. V shed 5 bases, J shed 8 bases, and the junction held 16 bases outside the gene matches. This CDR3 has 18 amino acids. The CDR3 protein is CASSLAGGPGFSRDEQFF. The CDR3 DNA reads TGTGCCAGCAGCCTAGCGGGGGGGCCTGGGTTTTCCCGCGATGAGCAGTTCTTC.

The V and J genes are TRBV12-3 or TRBV12-4 and TRBJ1-2; D unresolved. The CDR3 spans 15 residues. V was cut by 1 base and J by 1 base, with 10 bases left in between. CDR3 DNA: TGTGCCAGCAGTTTAGTGGCCAGAGTTAACTATGGCTACACCTTC. It codes for CASSLVARVNYGYTF.

This clonotype was detected many times. The chain employs TRBV7-3 and TRBJ2-3, with D unclear. This CDR3 spans 13 amino acids. CDR1 and CDR2 (germline): SGHTA, FQGTGA. V was pared by 4 bases and J by 2 bases, with 7 bases between. DNA of the CDR3: TGTGCCAGCAGCTACCGAAACACAGATACGCAGTATTTT. This sequence encodes CASSYRNTDTQYF. The full variable domain, completed using reference TRBV7-3 and TRBJ2-3, is GAGVSQTPSNKVTEKGKYVELRCDPISGHTALYWYRQSLGQGPEFLIYFQGTGAADDSGLPNDRFFAVRPEGSVSTLKIQRTERGDSAVYLCASSYRNTDTQYFGPGTRLTVL.

Judged by abundance, this clonotype is medium-sized. This rearrangement joins TRBV7-2 to TRBJ2-5, with D possibly being TRBD2 (5 bases). The CDR3 has 15 amino acids. The germline V gene has CDR1 SGHTA and CDR2 FQGNSA. V shed 5 bases and J shed 3 bases, with 16 bases lying between them. The CDR3 loop reads CASSPRPRGKETQYF. CDR3 DNA: TGTGCCAGCAGCCCCCGCCCGAGAGGGAAAGAGACCCAGTACTTC.

The table lists this clonotype with a few counts. This chain joins TRBV4-1 and TRBJ1-6; D not certain. Per germline, CDR1 MGHRA and CDR2 YSYEKL. CDR3 size: 16 residues. Trimming pared 1 base from V and 9 bases from J, leaving 16 bases between. The CDR3 spells CASSQGSGFGASPLHF. CDR3 in DNA: TGCGCCAGCAGCCAAGGGTCCGGTTTTGGAGCTTCACCCCTCCACTTT.

This clonotype was seen only a few times. The J gene is TRBJ2-3, the V gene TRBV29-1; D unresolved. From germline, CDR1 is SQVTM and CDR2 ANQGSEA. Trimming shortened V by 1 base and J by 0 bases, and 11 bases separated the two germline ends. This CDR3 has 15 residues. CDR3 region: CSVEGTMTSTDTQYF. CDR3 nucleotides: TGCAGCGTTGAAGGCACCATGACTAGCACAGATACGCAGTATTTT.

This chain joins TRBV12-3 or TRBV12-4 and TRBJ2-1; D remains unclear. The CDR3 totals 15 residues. Trimming took off 5 bases at V and 0 bases at J, with 11 bases between the two ends. This chain's CDR3 is CASSPSHSSYNEQFF. CDR3 nucleotide sequence: TGTGCCAGCAGTCCCAGTCATAGCTCCTACAATGAGCAGTTCTTC.

The chain recombines TRBV5-1 with TRBJ2-7; 8 nucleotides agree with TRBD2. The CDR3 extends over 13 amino acids. Germline CDR1 and CDR2: SGHRS and YFSETQ. With 4 bases clipped from V and 3 bases from J, the junction kept 3 bases outside the gene matches. The CDR3 coding sequence is TGCGCCAGCAGCCAGGGACTAGACTACGAGCAGTACTTC. This gives the protein CASSQGLDYEQYF.

The chain links TRBV19 to TRBJ1-1, with D possibly TRBD1 on 6 matching bases. V lost 5 bases, J lost 4 bases, and 14 bases lay in between. CDR1 and CDR2 (germline): LNHDA, SQIVND (reference sequence). The CDR3 sequence is 14 residues long. In DNA, the CDR3 is TGTGCCAGTAGTCCACGACAGGTCCCCACTGAAGCTTTCTTT. Translating it yields CASSPRQVPTEAFF.

This clonotype has just a few counts. CDR3 nucleotides: TGTGCCAGCAGTCCACTGGGGGCATGGAGGACCGGGGAGCTGTTTTTT. Encoded protein: CASSPLGAWRTGELFF. V usage is TRBV27 and J usage is TRBJ2-2; D possibly corresponds to TRBD1 (6 bases). Germline V gene data show CDR1 as MNHEY and CDR2 as SMNVEV (reference sequence). The CDR3 is 16 residues long. V gave up 5 bases and J gave up 5 bases, with 18 bases separating them.